Following are 9 T cell receptor beta chains from one sample sequenced in a study of CD8 T cells in Susac syndrome. Random hexamers were used to reverse transcribe about 0.45 to 1 ug of RNA. MiXCR, run by TCRdb on the immunoSEQ multiplex PCR reads, gives a single entry per CDR3 protein. The sample carries 150,000 or so distinct CDR3 sequences, approximately 93% recorded once. Sequences were obtained from CD4+ T cells from PBMCs. These receptor sequences come from a human donor with multiple sclerosis.

The J gene is TRBJ1-5, the V gene TRBV30; D call uncertain. Germline assignment: CDR1 GTSNPN and CDR2 SVGIG (reference sequence). The CDR3 loop spans 14 amino acids. Trimming left V 1 base short and J 3 bases short, with 10 bases between. The CDR3 bases are TGTGCCTGGAGTGGGGTCGGGTTCAATCAGCCCCAGCATTTT. Translation gives CAWSGVGFNQPQHF.

The chain recombines TRBV28 with TRBJ2-1; no definite D call. The V end was cut by 3 bases, the J end by 13 bases, with 13 bases between. Germline-derived CDR1 and CDR2 are MDHEN and SYDVKM. The CDR3 has 12 residues. The CDR3 spells CASSLRSVSQFF. CDR3 DNA sequence: TGTGCCAGCAGTTTGCGGAGTGTTAGTCAGTTCTTC.

The chain carries TRBV6-5 and TRBJ1-2; D unresolved. CDR3 size: 12 residues. The germline V gene has CDR1 MNHEY and CDR2 SVGAGI. V was shortened by 10 bases and J by 9 bases, with 18 bases between the two germline ends. The CDR3 loop reads CATTDGFFSYTF. CDR3 coding DNA: TGTGCCACAACAGACGGGTTCTTTAGCTACACCTTC.

This chain connects TRBV19 to TRBJ1-1, with 8 bases matching TRBD1. The CDR3 totals 17 residues. J gave up 2 bases and V 5 bases, and 13 bases lay outside the gene matches. Germline loops: CDR1 LNHDA, CDR2 SQIVND (reference sequence). CDR3 sequence: CASSSPPGTGDNTEAFF. The DNA for the CDR3 is TGTGCCAGTAGTTCTCCTCCCGGGACAGGCGATAACACTGAAGCTTTCTTT.

CDR3 nucleotides: TGTGCCAGCAGCGTCCGGCGGGAGGGCACAGATACGCAGTATTTT. This encodes CASSVRREGTDTQYF. The chain employs TRBV5-6 and TRBJ2-3; 8 nucleotides line up with TRBD2. The J segment lost 1 base and the V segment lost 4 bases, leaving 5 bases of the junction unmatched. The germline CDR1 and CDR2 sequences are SGHDT and YYEEEE. CDR3 size: 15 residues. The complete variable domain, with remaining parts taken from reference TRBV5-6 and TRBJ2-3, reads DAGVTQSPTHLIKTRGQQVTLRCSPKSGHDTVSWYQQALGQGPQFIFQYYEEEERQRGNFPDRFSGHQFPNYSSELNVNALLLGDSALYLCASSVRREGTDTQYFGPGTRLTVL.

This chain connects TRBV7-2 to TRBJ2-1; no reliable D call. This CDR3 contains 13 residues. Germline loops: CDR1 SGHTA, CDR2 FQGNSA. The V and J ends lost 3 bases and 10 bases respectively, with 13 bases between them. The CDR3 DNA is TGTGCCAGCAGCTTCCCCCCTATGGAAGAGCAGTTCTTC. It is translated as CASSFPPMEEQFF.

The chain combines TRBV11-2 with TRBJ2-7; 7 bases line up with TRBD2. V lost 3 bases to trimming and J lost 4 bases; unmatched junction nucleotides: 9. This CDR3 is built from 15 residues. Germline V lookup: CDR1 SGHAT, CDR2 FQNNGV. This CDR3 reads CASSFLGGSAYEQYF. CDR3 coding DNA: TGTGCCAGCAGCTTCCTCGGCGGGAGTGCTTACGAGCAGTACTTC.

This clonotype showed up just once. CDR3 residues: CAWDSGANVLTF. The CDR3 nucleotides are TGTGCCTGGGACTCTGGGGCCAACGTCCTGACTTTC. The chain recombines TRBV30 with TRBJ2-6, with D unresolved. The V end was cut by 5 bases, the J end by 0 bases, with 2 bases between. The length of the CDR3 is 12 residues. CDR1 is GTSNPN and CDR2 is SVGIG in the germline V gene (reference sequence).

The chain has TRBV30 and TRBJ2-1; D gene ambiguous. Germline loops: CDR1 GTSNPN, CDR2 SVGIG (reference sequence). The V and J ends lost 2 bases and 8 bases respectively, with 7 bases between them. The CDR3 is made up of 11 amino acids. CDR3 coding DNA: TGTGCCTGGAGTCCGAGGTATGAGCAGTTCTTC. This gives the protein CAWSPRYEQFF.